These 9 T cell receptor beta chains share one sample of origin, sequenced in a study of blood T cell repertoires in COVID-19. Produced via immunoSEQ multiplex PCR; TCRdb's table is partial and in-frame only. The table lists about 210,000 clones, approximately 84% of them singletons. Sequencing was done on a sample of peripheral blood. Receptor source: a woman in her 50s with active or convalescent COVID-19.

This chain links TRBV6-5 with TRBJ2-7; the match to TRBD1 covers 9 bases. Germline CDR1 is MNHEY and CDR2 is SVGAGI. The trim removed 6 bases at V and 5 bases at J, leaving 2 bases unmatched. The CDR3 covers 12 residues. CDR3 in amino acids: CASSRDRDEQYV. The CDR3, as DNA: TGTGCCAGCAGCAGGGACAGGGACGAGCAGTACGTC.

The chain is built from TRBV2 and TRBJ1-1; tentative D call: TRBD1 (6 bases). The CDR3 is 12 amino acids. CDR1 and CDR2 (germline): SNHLY, FYNNEI. V lost 6 bases, J lost 5 bases, and 10 bases lay in between. The CDR3 loop reads CASRRGGTEAFF. The CDR3 DNA is TGTGCCAGCAGGAGGGGGGGAACTGAAGCTTTCTTT.

A single count supports this clone. The V and J genes are TRBV7-6 and TRBJ2-5, with TRBD2 matching over 7 bases. Germline V gene lookup returns CDR1 SGHVS and CDR2 FNYEAQ. J lost 1 base, V lost 3 bases, and 11 bases had no gene match. This CDR3 has 17 amino acids. CDR3 sequence reads: CASSFRGNPSGQETQYF. The CDR3 DNA is TGTGCCAGCAGCTTTAGGGGCAACCCTAGCGGCCAAGAGACCCAGTACTTC.

The chain employs TRBV5-1 and TRBJ2-5; D may be TRBD1 (5 bases). V gave up 4 bases and J gave up 2 bases, with 15 bases separating them. This CDR3 region has 15 residues. Germline V gene lookup returns CDR1 SGHRS and CDR2 YFSETQ. CDR3 region: CASSPLAGMQETQYF. CDR3 nucleotides: TGCGCCAGCAGCCCGCTCGCAGGGATGCAAGAGACCCAGTACTTC.

This chain uses TRBV5-6 with TRBJ1-1; TRBD1 matches at 7 bases. V trimming: 0 bases; J trimming: 11 bases; junction bases outside the gene matches: 13. This CDR3 is 15 amino acids long. Per germline, CDR1 SGHDT and CDR2 YYEEEE. The CDR3 coding sequence is TGTGCCAGCAGCTTGGATCCGAGAAAAAGGGGGCTCGCTTTCTTT. Translating it yields CASSLDPRKRGLAFF.

This clone was found once. This chain connects TRBV5-4 to TRBJ2-1, with 12 bases matching TRBD1. Per the germline V gene, CDR1 is SGHNT and CDR2 is YYREEE (reference sequence). V trimming: 2 bases; J trimming: 7 bases; junction bases outside the gene matches: 4. CDR3 length: 15 amino acids. The DNA for the CDR3 is TGTGCCAGCAGCTTACCGGGACAGGGGGCAAATGAGCAGTTCTTC. The encoded protein is CASSLPGQGANEQFF. Using reference TRBV5-4 and TRBJ2-1 for the parts outside the CDR3, the full variable domain is ETGVTQSPTHLIKTRGQQVTLRCSSQSGHNTVSWYQQALGQGPQFIFQYYREEENGRGNFPPRFSGLQFPNYSSELNVNALELDDSALYLCASSLPGQGANEQFFGPGTRLTVL.

The chain couples TRBV5-1 to TRBJ2-2, with a tentative D call TRBD2 (5 bases). The germline CDR1 and CDR2 sequences are SGHRS and YFSETQ. There are 15 residues in the CDR3. Trimming shortened V by 0 bases and J by 2 bases, and 8 bases separated the two germline ends. The CDR3 DNA follows: TGCGCCAGCAGCTTGGTCGGGGATAACACCGGGGAGCTGTTTTTT. It translates to CASSLVGDNTGELFF.

This clone showed up just a few times. The chain is built from TRBV7-9 and TRBJ1-2, with D maybe TRBD1 (5 bases). Germline CDR1 and CDR2: SEHNR and FQNEAQ (reference sequence). The CDR3 sequence is 13 residues long. V dropped 5 bases and J dropped 2 bases, with 9 bases sitting between them. The CDR3 bases are TGTGCCAGCAGCAAACAGGAGAACTATGGCTACACCTTC. This translates into CASSKQENYGYTF.

The rearrangement links TRBV2 to TRBJ2-3; D not certain. Per the germline V gene, CDR1 is SNHLY and CDR2 is FYNNEI. The CDR3 contains 14 residues. V was clipped by 5 bases and J by 1 base, with 10 bases between them. The CDR3 protein is CASSRSDGTDTQYF. The DNA for the CDR3 is TGTGCCAGCAGTCGGAGTGACGGCACAGATACGCAGTATTTT.